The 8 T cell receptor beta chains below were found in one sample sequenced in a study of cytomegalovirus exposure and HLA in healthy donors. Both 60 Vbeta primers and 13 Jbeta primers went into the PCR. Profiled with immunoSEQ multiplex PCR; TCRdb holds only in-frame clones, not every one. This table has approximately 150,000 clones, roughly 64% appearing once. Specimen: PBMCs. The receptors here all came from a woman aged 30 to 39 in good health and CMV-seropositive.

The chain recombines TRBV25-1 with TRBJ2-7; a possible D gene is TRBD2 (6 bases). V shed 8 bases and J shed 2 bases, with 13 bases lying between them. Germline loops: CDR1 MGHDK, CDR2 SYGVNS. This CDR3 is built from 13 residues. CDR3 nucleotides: TGTGCCAGCCGTCGGGGGAATGCCTACGAGCAGTACTTC. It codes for CASRRGNAYEQYF.

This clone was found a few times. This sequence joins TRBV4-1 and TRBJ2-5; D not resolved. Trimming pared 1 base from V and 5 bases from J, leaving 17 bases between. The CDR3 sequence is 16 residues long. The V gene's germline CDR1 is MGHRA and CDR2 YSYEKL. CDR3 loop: CASSQGRSVGSETQYF. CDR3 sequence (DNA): TGCGCCAGCAGCCAAGGTCGAAGCGTCGGTTCGGAGACCCAGTACTTC.

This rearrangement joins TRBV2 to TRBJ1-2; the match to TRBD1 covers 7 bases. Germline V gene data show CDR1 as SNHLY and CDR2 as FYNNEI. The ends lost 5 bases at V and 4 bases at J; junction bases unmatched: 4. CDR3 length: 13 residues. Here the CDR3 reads CASSLDRVYGYTF. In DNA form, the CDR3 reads TGTGCCAGCAGTCTAGACAGGGTCTATGGCTACACCTTC.

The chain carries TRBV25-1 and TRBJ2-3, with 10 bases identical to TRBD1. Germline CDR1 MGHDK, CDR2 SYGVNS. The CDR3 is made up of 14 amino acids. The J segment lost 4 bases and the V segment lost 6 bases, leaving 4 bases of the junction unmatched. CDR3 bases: TGTGCCAGCAGGGGACAGGGGTTACCAGATACGCAGTATTTT. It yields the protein CASRGQGLPDTQYF.

This chain's CDR3 is CASSYTKPPGGTQHF. The CDR3 DNA is TGTGCCAGCAGTTACACCAAGCCCCCGGGGGGGACCCAGCATTTT. This chain connects TRBV6-5 to TRBJ1-5, with D possibly being TRBD1 (5 bases). V was trimmed by 2 bases and J by 11 bases, leaving 19 bases between them. In germline, CDR1 is MNHEY, CDR2 SVGAGI. CDR3 length: 15 residues.

The CDR3 bases are TGTGCCAGCTCACCGGGGGCAGTCGGGACGGCCTACAATGAGCAGTTCTTC. Its protein is CASSPGAVGTAYNEQFF. V and J are TRBV18 and TRBJ2-1; a possible D gene is TRBD1 (6 bases). The germline CDR1 and CDR2 sequences are KGHSH and LQKENI. The germline V and J ends were trimmed by 3 bases and 2 bases, with 17 bases remaining between them. The CDR3 runs 17 residues.

The CDR3 protein is CASSPNREQETQYF. CDR3 DNA: TGTGCCAGTAGTCCGAACAGGGAACAAGAGACCCAGTACTTC. The J gene is TRBJ2-5, the V gene TRBV19; possible D gene TRBD1, 6 bases. V was shortened by 5 bases and J by 2 bases, with 12 bases between the two germline ends. The CDR3 totals 14 residues. Per the germline V gene, CDR1 is LNHDA and CDR2 is SQIVND (reference sequence).

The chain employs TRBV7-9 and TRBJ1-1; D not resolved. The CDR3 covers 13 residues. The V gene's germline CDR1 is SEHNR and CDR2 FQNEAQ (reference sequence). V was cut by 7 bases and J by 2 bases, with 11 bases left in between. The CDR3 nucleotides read TGTGCCAGCACCTTTGCAGTCAACACTGAAGCTTTCTTT. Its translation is CASTFAVNTEAFF. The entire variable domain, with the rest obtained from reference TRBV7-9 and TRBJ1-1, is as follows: DTGVSQNPRHKITKRGQNVTFRCDPISEHNRLYWYRQTLGQGPEFLTYFQNEAQLEKSRLLSDRFSAERPKGSFSTLEIQRTEQGDSAMYLCASTFAVNTEAFFGQGTRLTVV.